Reported below is one TCR beta chain. Using immunoSEQ multiplex PCR, the repertoire was profiled, and TCRdb retains in-frame clones only, with some absent. There are some 340,000 clones in the sample; 80% to 85% occur only once, and less than 6% lies in the top ten. This record comes from a study of blood T cell repertoires in COVID-19. At the level of the study: Sites in the United States, Italy and Spain provided acute and convalescent COVID-19 samples.

The V and J ends lost 4 bases and 5 bases, in that order; junction bases with no gene match: 6. This CDR3 region has 14 residues. Germline V gives CDR1 SGHAT, CDR2 FQNNGV. Cohort 3 recovery required two negative PCRs, clearance, or symptom resolution. The sample taken for sequencing was PBMCs or T cells enriched from blood (not recorded which). The rearrangement uses TRBV11-2 and TRBJ2-7; TRBD2 matches 9 bases. This clonotype was obtained from a woman between 45 and 60 years old who had recovered from COVID-19. CDR3 in amino acids: CASSSLAGSDEQYF. The CDR3 nucleotides are TGTGCCAGCAGCTCCCTAGCGGGATCGGACGAGCAGTACTTC.